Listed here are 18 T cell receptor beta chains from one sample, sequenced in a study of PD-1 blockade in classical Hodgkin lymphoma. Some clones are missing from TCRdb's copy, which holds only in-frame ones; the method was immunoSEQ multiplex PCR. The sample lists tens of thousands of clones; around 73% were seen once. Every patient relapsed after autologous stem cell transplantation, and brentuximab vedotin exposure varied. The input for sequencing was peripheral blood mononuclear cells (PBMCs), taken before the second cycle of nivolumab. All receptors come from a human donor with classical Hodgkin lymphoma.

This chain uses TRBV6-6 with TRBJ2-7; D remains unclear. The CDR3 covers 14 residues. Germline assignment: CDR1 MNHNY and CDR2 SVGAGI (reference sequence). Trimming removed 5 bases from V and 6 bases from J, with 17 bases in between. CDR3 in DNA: TGTGCCAGCAGTACCGCCGCCTCGGTCTTCGAGCAGTACTTC. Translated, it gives CASSTAASVFEQYF.

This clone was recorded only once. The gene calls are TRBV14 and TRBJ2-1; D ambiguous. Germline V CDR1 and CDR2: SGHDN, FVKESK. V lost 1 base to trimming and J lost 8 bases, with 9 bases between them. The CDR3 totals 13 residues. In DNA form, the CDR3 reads TGTGCCAGCAGCCAAGGGGTGGTCTATGAGCAGTTCTTC. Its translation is CASSQGVVYEQFF.

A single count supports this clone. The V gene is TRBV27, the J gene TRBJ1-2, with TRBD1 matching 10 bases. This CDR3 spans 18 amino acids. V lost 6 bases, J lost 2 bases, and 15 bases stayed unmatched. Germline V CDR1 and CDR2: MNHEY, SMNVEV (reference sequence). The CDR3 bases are TGTGCCAGCAGCTACTTAGGGGGGACAGGGGCCGGGAACTATGGCTACACCTTC. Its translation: CASSYLGGTGAGNYGYTF.

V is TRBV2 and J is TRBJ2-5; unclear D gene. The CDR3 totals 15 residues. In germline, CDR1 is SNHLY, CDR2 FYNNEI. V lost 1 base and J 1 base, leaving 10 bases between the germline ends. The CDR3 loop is CASSEVGIAQETQYF. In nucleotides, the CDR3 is TGTGCCAGCAGTGAAGTAGGGATAGCCCAAGAGACCCAGTACTTC.

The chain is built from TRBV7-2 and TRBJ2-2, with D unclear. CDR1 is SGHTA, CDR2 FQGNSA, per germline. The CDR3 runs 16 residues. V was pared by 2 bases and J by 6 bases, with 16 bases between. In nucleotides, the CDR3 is TGTGCCAGCAGCTTAAGACGCGCGAAGTGGCCCGGGGAGCTGTTTTTT. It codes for CASSLRRAKWPGELFF. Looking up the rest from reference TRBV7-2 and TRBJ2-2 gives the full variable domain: GAGVSQSPSNKVTEKGKDVELRCDPISGHTALYWYRQSLGQGLEFLIYFQGNSAPDKSGLPSDRFSAERTGGSVSTLTIQRTQQEDSAVYLCASSLRRAKWPGELFFGEGSRLTVL.

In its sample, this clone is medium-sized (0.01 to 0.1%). The CDR3 loop reads CASTQLGDTQYF. For the CDR3, the DNA is TGTGCCAGCACCCAGCTCGGAGATACGCAGTATTTT. The rearrangement uses TRBV6-1 and TRBJ2-3, with D uncertain. Germline V lookup: CDR1 MNHNS, CDR2 SASEGT. The CDR3 covers 12 residues. V lost 7 bases and J 5 bases, leaving 10 bases between the germline ends.

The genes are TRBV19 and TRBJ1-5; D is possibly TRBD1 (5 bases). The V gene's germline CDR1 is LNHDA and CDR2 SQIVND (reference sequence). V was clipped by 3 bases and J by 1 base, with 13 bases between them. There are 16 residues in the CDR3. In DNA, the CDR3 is TGTGCCAGTAGTATCCGGTTGGGGGACAGCAATCAGCCCCAGCATTTT. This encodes CASSIRLGDSNQPQHF.

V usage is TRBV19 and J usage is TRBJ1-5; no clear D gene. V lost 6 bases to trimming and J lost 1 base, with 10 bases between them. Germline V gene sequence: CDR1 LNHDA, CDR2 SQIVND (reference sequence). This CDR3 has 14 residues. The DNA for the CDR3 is TGTGCCAGTAGCTATTCAGTGAGCAATCAGCCCCAGCATTTT. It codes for CASSYSVSNQPQHF.

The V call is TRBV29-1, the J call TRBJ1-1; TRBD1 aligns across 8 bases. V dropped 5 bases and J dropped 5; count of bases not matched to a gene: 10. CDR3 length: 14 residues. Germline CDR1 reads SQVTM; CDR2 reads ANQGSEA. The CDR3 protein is CSVTRQGSGTEAFF. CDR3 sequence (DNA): TGCAGCGTTACCAGACAGGGGTCGGGGACTGAAGCTTTCTTT.

The CDR3: CASSYKIGQYF. In DNA form, the CDR3 reads TGTGCCAGCAGTTACAAAATTGGGCAGTACTTC. The rearrangement uses TRBV6-6 and TRBJ2-7; unclear D gene. Trimming left V 2 bases short and J 9 bases short, with 8 bases between. Germline V CDR1 and CDR2: MNHNY, SVGAGI (reference sequence). The CDR3 runs to 11 residues.

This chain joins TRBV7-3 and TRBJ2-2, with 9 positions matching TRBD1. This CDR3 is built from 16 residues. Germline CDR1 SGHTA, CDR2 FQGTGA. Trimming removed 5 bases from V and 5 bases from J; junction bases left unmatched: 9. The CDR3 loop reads CASSLGGTGKTGELFF. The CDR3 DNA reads TGTGCCAGCAGCCTCGGGGGGACAGGGAAAACCGGGGAGCTGTTTTTT.

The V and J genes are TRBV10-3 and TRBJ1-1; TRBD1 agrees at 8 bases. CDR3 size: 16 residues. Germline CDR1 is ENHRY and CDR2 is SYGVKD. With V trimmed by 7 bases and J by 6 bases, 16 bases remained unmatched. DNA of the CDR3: TGTGCCATCACCCCAGGACAGGGATTCACGTTGGCTGAAGCTTTCTTT. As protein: CAITPGQGFTLAEAFF.

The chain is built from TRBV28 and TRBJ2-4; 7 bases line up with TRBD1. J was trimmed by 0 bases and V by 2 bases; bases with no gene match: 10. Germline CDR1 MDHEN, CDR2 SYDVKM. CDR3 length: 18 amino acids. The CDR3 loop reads CASSLDRSTGIAKNIQYF. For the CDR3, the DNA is TGTGCCAGCAGTTTAGACCGATCGACAGGGATAGCCAAAAACATTCAGTACTTC.

CDR3 nucleotides: TGTGCCAGCAGCGCATTACCCGGGACAGGGGGCACGAACATTCAGTACTTC. Encoded protein: CASSALPGTGGTNIQYF. J is TRBJ2-4 and V is TRBV7-9, with 12 bases aligning to TRBD1. From germline, CDR1 is SEHNR and CDR2 FQNEAQ (reference sequence). V was clipped by 5 bases and J by 7 bases; unmatched bases: 12. The CDR3 runs 17 residues.

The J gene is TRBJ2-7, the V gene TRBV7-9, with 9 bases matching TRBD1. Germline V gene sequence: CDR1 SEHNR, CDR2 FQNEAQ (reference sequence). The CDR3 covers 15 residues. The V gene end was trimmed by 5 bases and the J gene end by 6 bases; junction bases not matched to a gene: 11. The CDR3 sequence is CASSITGTGLREQYF. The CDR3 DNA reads TGTGCCAGCAGCATAACCGGGACAGGGTTACGCGAGCAGTACTTC.

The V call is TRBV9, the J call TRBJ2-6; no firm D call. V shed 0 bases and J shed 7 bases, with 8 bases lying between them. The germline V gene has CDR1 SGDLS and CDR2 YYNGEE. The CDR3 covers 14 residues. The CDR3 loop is CASSVEGLANVLTF. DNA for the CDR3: TGTGCCAGCAGCGTAGAGGGTCTCGCCAACGTCCTGACTTTC.

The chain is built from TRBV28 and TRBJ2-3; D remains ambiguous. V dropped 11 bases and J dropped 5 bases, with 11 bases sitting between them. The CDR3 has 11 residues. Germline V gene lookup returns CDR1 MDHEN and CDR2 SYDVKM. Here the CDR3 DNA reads TGTGCCTTTTCGTCGGGAGATACGCAGTATTTT. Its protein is CAFSSGDTQYF. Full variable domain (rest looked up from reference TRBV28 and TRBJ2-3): DVKVTQSSRYLVKRTGEKVFLECVQDMDHENMFWYRQDPGLGLRLIYFSYDVKMKEKGDIPEGYSVSREKKERFSLILESASTNQTSMYLCAFSSGDTQYFGPGTRLTVL.

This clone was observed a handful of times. For the CDR3, the DNA is TGTGCCAGTAGTCCCCTGGGGCAGGGGGCTGAGACCCAGTACTTC. Protein sequence: CASSPLGQGAETQYF. The V gene is TRBV19, the J gene TRBJ2-5; 8 bases are shared with TRBD1. Germline-derived CDR1 and CDR2 are LNHDA and SQIVND (reference sequence). CDR3 size: 15 residues. J lost 5 bases, V lost 5 bases, and 10 bases had no gene match.